This is a list of T cell receptor beta chains from one sample in a study of CXCR3-negative and CXCR3-positive naive CD8 T cells. Following a re-call of the 5' RACE reads, TCRdb has one entry per CDR3 protein and lacks DNA. This sample's table has about 110,000 distinct CDR3 sequences. Sample: naive CXCR3+ CD8+ T cells from blood. The origin of the receptors is a human donor in good health. Some clones in this sample may be carry-over from other donors' samples. Each CDR3 is given with its conserved first and last residue. The order of the fields is J gene, V gene, CDR3 protein.

>TRBJ2-7|TRBV4-3
CASSQDDYREQYF
>TRBJ2-7|TRBV21-1
CASSGAPPPRTPYEQYF
>TRBJ1-1|TRBV7-2
CASIPGLANTEAFF
>TRBJ1-1|TRBV7-9
CASSSLQGVNTEAFF
>TRBJ2-1|TRBV15
CATSIGGLLEQFF
>TRBJ1-5|TRBV27
CASSFGGREQPQHF
>TRBJ2-1|TRBV11-1
CASSPVAPTPDYEQFF
>TRBJ1-2|TRBV12-3/TRBV12-4
CASSLIPSGGEYGYTF
>TRBJ2-1|TRBV6-4
CASSVTGVFSNEQFF
>TRBJ2-2|TRBV7-7
CASSLQDPQGAGGELFF
>TRBJ2-3|TRBV19
CATKAPGSSTDTQYF
>TRBJ2-6|TRBV6-5
CASSLGGSGANVLTF
>TRBJ1-4|TRBV29-1
CSVEKRGSNEKLFF
>TRBJ2-3|TRBV7-9
CASSLTSGFPDTQYF
>TRBJ2-3|TRBV6-2/TRBV6-3
CASSYSMGGTDTQYF
>TRBJ1-2|TRBV30
CAWTNGYGYTF
>TRBJ2-5|TRBV6-6
CASSYSGGWGETQYF
>TRBJ2-3|TRBV9
CASSVGGGAGTQYF
>TRBJ2-7|TRBV6-2/TRBV6-3
CASSLQAGSSYEQYF
>TRBJ2-7|TRBV2
CASSDGGQGYEQYF
>TRBJ2-7|TRBV15
CATSESSGSYEQYF
>TRBJ2-6|TRBV4-3
CASSQDDIRVWSGANVLTF
>TRBJ2-7|TRBV6-2/TRBV6-3
CASSYNWPPYEQYF
>TRBJ1-2|TRBV12-3/TRBV12-4
CASSFGTTGGYTF
>TRBJ2-2|TRBV7-3
CASSLGGYYTGELFF
>TRBJ2-7|TRBV4-1
CASSLALSTYEQYF